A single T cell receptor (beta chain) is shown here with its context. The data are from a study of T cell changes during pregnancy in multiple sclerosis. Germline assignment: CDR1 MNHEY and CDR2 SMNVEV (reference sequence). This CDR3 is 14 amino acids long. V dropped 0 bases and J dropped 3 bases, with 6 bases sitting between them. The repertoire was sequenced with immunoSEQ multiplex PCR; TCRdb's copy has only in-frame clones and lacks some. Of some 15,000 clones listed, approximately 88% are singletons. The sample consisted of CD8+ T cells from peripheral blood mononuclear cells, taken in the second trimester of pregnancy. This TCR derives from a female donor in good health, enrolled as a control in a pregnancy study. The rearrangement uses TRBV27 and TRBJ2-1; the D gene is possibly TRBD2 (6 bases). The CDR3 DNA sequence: TGTGCCAGCAGTTTATCGGGAGGCTACAATGAGCAGTTCTTC. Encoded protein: CASSLSGGYNEQFF.